This is a list of T cell receptor beta chains from one sample in a study of vaccination and CD4 T cells after COVID-19. No antigen has been identified for these receptors. A single record per CDR3 protein comes from TCRdb applying MiXCR to the PCR reads. The sample yields around 7,000 distinct CDR3 sequences, approximately 40% seen once. The sequenced sample consisted of CD4+ T cells from blood, cultured in vitro. Source of these receptors: a human donor in good health. The CDR3 runs from the conserved cysteine through the conserved F or W. A D gene is named only where the DNA matches it firmly. The size of a clone is reported for some rows only, either as once, few or many, or as a class for expanded clones.

-	TRBJ2-3	TRBV20-1	once	CSAALYAPDTQYF	TGCAGTGCTGCACTTTACGCCCCAGATACGCAGTATTTT
TRBD2	TRBJ2-1	TRBV6-1	-	CASSEFRRGIEQFF	TGTGCCAGCAGTGAATTTCGGCGGGGGATCGAGCAGTTCTTC
-	TRBJ2-5	TRBV28	-	CASSRGRDETQYF	TGTGCCAGCAGTAGAGGCAGGGACGAGACCCAGTACTTC
-	TRBJ2-6	TRBV2	few	CASSVRSGANVLTF	TGTGCCAGCAGTGTACGCTCTGGGGCCAACGTCCTGACTTTC
-	TRBJ1-1	TRBV7-3	-	CASSLLDSGKAFF	TGTGCCAGCAGCTTACTGGACAGTGGAAAAGCTTTCTTT
-	TRBJ1-6	TRBV6-1	few	CASTLYQFPDARSRRNSPLHF	TGTGCCAGCACACTCTATCAGTTCCCGGACGCAAGGTCAAGGCGGAATTCACCCCTCCACTTT
-	TRBJ1-6	TRBV6-4	-	CASSEQVENSPLHF	TGTGCCAGCAGTGAACAGGTCGAGAATTCACCCCTCCACTTT
-	TRBJ1-1	TRBV11-2	-	CASSLEIRLTEAFF	TGTGCCAGCAGCTTAGAAATCAGGCTGACCGAAGCTTTCTTT
-	TRBJ2-7	TRBV6-1	-	CASSRDTYEQYF	TGTGCCAGCAGTAGGGACACCTACGAGCAGTACTTC
-	TRBJ1-2	TRBV7-8	-	CASSLLGLGYGYTF	TGTGCCAGCAGCTTACTCGGGTTAGGATATGGCTACACCTTC
-	TRBJ2-3	TRBV5-1	-	CASSLRQAASTDTQYF	TGCGCCAGCAGCTTGAGGCAGGCGGCTAGCACAGATACGCAGTATTTT
-	TRBJ1-2	TRBV29-1	-	CSVEFTRGNHYGYTF	TGCAGCGTTGAATTTACCCGGGGGAACCACTATGGCTACACCTTC
-	TRBJ2-5	TRBV19	-	CASTGTAQETQYF	TGTGCCAGCACCGGGACCGCCCAAGAGACCCAGTACTTC
-	TRBJ1-2	TRBV28	few	CASSLTRTASYGYTF	TGTGCCAGCAGTTTAACTAGGACAGCTTCCTATGGCTACACCTTC
-	TRBJ2-3	TRBV7-2	-	CASTPGHHTDTQYF	TGTGCCAGCACCCCGGGACACCACACAGATACGCAGTATTTT